This record covers a single T cell receptor beta chain. This entry is derived from a study of control samples from healthy donors and cancer patients. TCRdb keeps only in-frame clones here, not all; method: immunoSEQ multiplex PCR. The table records some 96,000 clones, 87% of them present only once. The CDR3 is 13 amino acids. The V end lost 0 bases, the J end lost 2 bases, and 6 bases lay between the germline ends. Germline V gene data show CDR1 as SGHRS and CDR2 as YFSETQ. The source material was blood. The chain links TRBV5-1 to TRBJ2-7; D is undetermined. The receptor's source is a woman aged 50 to 65 in good health. This chain's CDR3 is CASSLVPTYEQYF. The CDR3 coding sequence is TGCGCCAGCAGCTTGGTCCCCACCTACGAGCAGTACTTC.